These 27 T cell receptor beta chains originate from one sample sequenced in a study of blood T cell repertoires in COVID-19 (dated by TCRdb to 2018 to 2020). The method was the immunoSEQ multiplex PCR assay. TCRdb re-hosts the immuneACCESS table, in-frame sequences only. Its copies lack some clones; in the studies checked, an unresolved V gene accounts for under half of them, and the cause for the rest is not known. Across this sample there are some 57,000 clones, with around 89% seen only once. The leading ten clones occupy 13% of the sample. Sequenced sample: peripheral blood. The source of these receptors is a man in his sixties with active COVID-19.

The rearrangement joins TRBV5-1 to TRBJ1-4, with 11 bases fitting TRBD1. Germline lookup yields CDR1 SGHRS and CDR2 YFSETQ. This CDR3 spans 17 amino acids. The V gene end was trimmed by 4 bases and the J gene end by 0 bases; junction bases not matched to a gene: 5. The CDR3 nucleotides are TGCGCCAGCAGCGTAGGGACAGGGGGATCAACTAATGAAAAACTGTTTTTT. This gives the protein CASSVGTGGSTNEKLFF.

The chain recombines TRBV6-5 with TRBJ1-1; a possible D gene is TRBD1 (5 bases). Germline CDR1 and CDR2: MNHEY and SVGAGI. This CDR3 spans 15 amino acids. With 2 bases removed from V and 0 bases from J, the gap between germline ends came to 10 bases. The CDR3 nucleotides are TGTGCCAGCAGTTACGCAAGACAGATGAACACTGAAGCTTTCTTT. Its protein product is CASSYARQMNTEAFF.

The CDR3 DNA reads TGCGCCAGCCAGTCTGGAAACACCATATATTTT. Encoded protein: CASQSGNTIYF. The rearrangement links TRBV5-1 to TRBJ1-3; D call uncertain. CDR3 length equals 11 residues. Trimming shortened V by 7 bases and J by 1 base, and 3 bases separated the two germline ends. Germline loops: CDR1 SGHRS, CDR2 YFSETQ.

This sequence joins TRBV19 and TRBJ2-1, with unresolved D. CDR1 and CDR2 (germline): LNHDA, SQIVND (reference sequence). This CDR3 is built from 12 residues. V was clipped by 8 bases and J by 3 bases, with 8 bases between them. The CDR3 DNA sequence: TGTGCCAGTTCTCCCCGCTACAATGAGCAGTTCTTC. Its protein product is CASSPRYNEQFF.

The rearrangement joins TRBV18 to TRBJ2-7, with 10 bases fitting TRBD1. The germline V gene encodes CDR1 KGHSH and CDR2 LQKENI. After removal of 0 bases from V and 3 bases from J, the junction contained 8 bases not matched to a gene. This CDR3 is 17 amino acids long. The CDR3 DNA is TGTGCCAGCTCACCACCGGGACAGGGGAGATCTTACTACGAGCAGTACTTC. Protein product: CASSPPGQGRSYYEQYF.

V usage is TRBV28 and J usage is TRBJ1-2, with D hard to call. Per germline, CDR1 MDHEN and CDR2 SYDVKM. CDR3 length equals 13 residues. Trimming took off 10 bases at V and 2 bases at J, with 14 bases between the two ends. As DNA, the CDR3 is TGTGCCACACACAGCGGGGTGAACTATGGCTACACCTTC. It is translated as CATHSGVNYGYTF.

This chain connects TRBV3-1 (or the pseudogene TRBV3-2) to TRBJ1-2; weak D call: TRBD1 (6 bases). Germline values: CDR1 LGHDT, CDR2 YNNKEL (reference sequence). V was trimmed by 0 bases and J by 1 base, leaving 12 bases between them. The CDR3 is 16 amino acids. Written as DNA, the CDR3 is TGTGCCAGCAGCCAAGACCCGGGGGGCCTTAACTATGGCTACACCTTC. Translating it yields CASSQDPGGLNYGYTF.

DNA of the CDR3: TGCGCCAGCAGCTTGGACCCAGGGGGCGTTAGGTACACCGGGGAGCTGTTTTTT. This sequence encodes CASSLDPGGVRYTGELFF. The chain links TRBV5-1 to TRBJ2-2, with 8 bases that match TRBD1. CDR3 size: 18 residues. The J segment lost 3 bases and the V segment lost 0 bases, leaving 10 bases of the junction unmatched. Germline V gene data show CDR1 as SGHRS and CDR2 as YFSETQ. Using reference TRBV5-1 and TRBJ2-2 for the parts outside the CDR3, the full variable domain is KAGVTQTPRYLIKTRGQQVTLSCSPISGHRSVSWYQQTPGQGLQFLFEYFSETQRNKGNFPGRFSGRQFSNSRSEMNVSTLELGDSALYLCASSLDPGGVRYTGELFFGEGSRLTVL.

The chain has TRBV19 and TRBJ2-5; D is possibly TRBD2 (6 bases). V lost 9 bases and J lost 3, with 14 bases in between. The germline CDR1 and CDR2 sequences are LNHDA and SQIVND (reference sequence). There are 13 residues in the CDR3. As DNA, the CDR3 is TGTGCCAGCGGAGGAGGAGGGAAAGAGACCCAGTACTTC. Protein product: CASGGGGKETQYF.

The chain combines TRBV3-1 (or the pseudogene TRBV3-2) with TRBJ2-1; D is unresolved. V lost 0 bases, J lost 4 bases, and 16 bases lay in between. CDR1 is LGHDT, CDR2 YNNKEL, per germline (reference sequence). This CDR3 comprises 17 residues. CDR3 protein: CASSQDPFEASYNEQFF. As DNA, the CDR3 is TGTGCCAGCAGCCAAGATCCCTTTGAGGCGTCGTACAATGAGCAGTTCTTC.

The chain joins TRBV15 to TRBJ1-1; TRBD1 might be the D (5 bases). The CDR3 loop spans 15 amino acids. Germline V CDR1 and CDR2: LNHNV, YYDKDF (reference sequence). V was pared by 0 bases and J by 0 bases, with 8 bases between. CDR3 sequence (DNA): TGTGCCACCAGCAGAGATCAGGGAATGAACACTGAAGCTTTCTTT. This codes for CATSRDQGMNTEAFF. Filled out from reference TRBV15 and TRBJ1-1, the complete variable domain reads DAMVIQNPRYQVTQFGKPVTLSCSQTLNHNVMYWYQQKSSQAPKLLFHYYDKDFNNEADTPDNFQSRRPNTSFCFLDIRSPGLGDTAMYLCATSRDQGMNTEAFFGQGTRLTVV.

V gene TRBV25-1 combines with J gene TRBJ1-1; D possibly corresponds to TRBD1 (5 bases). CDR1 MGHDK and CDR2 SYGVNS come from the germline V gene. CDR3 length: 13 amino acids. Trimming removed 5 bases from V and 6 bases from J, with 13 bases in between. This CDR3 reads CASSPQGRAEAFF. The CDR3 bases are TGTGCCAGCAGTCCGCAGGGTCGAGCTGAAGCTTTCTTT.

This clone was observed once. The gene calls are TRBV12-3 or TRBV12-4 and TRBJ1-2; D gene uncertain. Trimming took off 6 bases at V and 0 bases at J, with 8 bases between the two ends. This CDR3 region has 13 residues. The CDR3 nucleotides read TGTGCCAGCAGCATACAGCCTAACTATGGCTACACCTTC. Amino acid sequence: CASSIQPNYGYTF.

The gene calls are TRBV5-6 and TRBJ2-7; 7 nucleotides line up with TRBD1. Per germline, CDR1 SGHDT and CDR2 YYEEEE. The CDR3 loop spans 14 amino acids. J was trimmed by 12 bases and V by 3 bases; bases with no gene match: 15. This chain's CDR3 is CASSYSGTVNLVYF. The CDR3 DNA reads as TGTGCCAGCAGCTACTCCGGGACAGTCAATTTGGTGTACTTC.

The genes are TRBV19 and TRBJ2-1; the match to TRBD2 covers 9 bases. Per the germline V gene, CDR1 is LNHDA and CDR2 is SQIVND (reference sequence). This CDR3 contains 15 residues. V trimming: 3 bases; J trimming: 9 bases; junction bases outside the gene matches: 9. The CDR3 region is CASSMSAGGPSEQFF. As DNA, the CDR3 is TGTGCCAGTAGTATGAGTGCGGGAGGGCCGAGTGAGCAGTTCTTC.

The chain is built from TRBV30 and TRBJ1-3; 8 bases fit TRBD1. The germline V gene encodes CDR1 GTSNPN and CDR2 SVGIG (reference sequence). CDR3 length: 15 amino acids. V shed 0 bases, J shed 5 bases, and the junction held 6 bases outside the gene matches. The CDR3 sequence is CAWSVQGAARNTIYF. The CDR3 DNA follows: TGTGCCTGGAGTGTTCAGGGGGCGGCCAGAAACACCATATATTTT. The whole variable domain, remainder taken from reference TRBV30 and TRBJ1-3, is SQTIHQWPATLVQPVGSPLSLECTVEGTSNPNLYWYRQAAGRGLQLLFYSVGIGQISSEVPQNLSASRPQDRQFILSSKKLLLSDSGFYLCAWSVQGAARNTIYFGEGSWLTVV.

V gene TRBV6-4 combines with J gene TRBJ2-3; 7 bases map to TRBD1. This CDR3 has 16 residues. CDR1 and CDR2 from the germline V gene are MRHNA and SNTAGT. J was trimmed by 2 bases and V by 6 bases; bases with no gene match: 11. In DNA, the CDR3 is TGTGCCAGCAGGAGGACAGGCTCGAAGAACACAGATACGCAGTATTTT. Its translation is CASRRTGSKNTDTQYF.

This chain joins TRBV15 and TRBJ2-7; D is possibly TRBD1 (5 bases). Germline CDR1 reads LNHNV; CDR2 reads YYDKDF (reference sequence). This CDR3 is built from 17 residues. V lost 3 bases and J 0 bases, leaving 18 bases between the germline ends. As DNA, the CDR3 is TGTGCCACCAGCAGGGCCGCCCTGGGGCCCAACTCCTACGAGCAGTACTTC. Protein product: CATSRAALGPNSYEQYF.

The rearrangement links TRBV15 to TRBJ2-2, with a possible D match to TRBD1 (6 bases). V gave up 5 bases and J gave up 0 bases, with 13 bases separating them. Germline V gene sequence: CDR1 LNHNV, CDR2 YYDKDF (reference sequence). This CDR3 spans 16 amino acids. CDR3 in amino acids: CATSGTGTSNTGELFF. The CDR3 DNA follows: TGTGCCACCAGCGGAACAGGGACATCGAACACCGGGGAGCTGTTTTTT. The full variable domain, its missing parts supplied by reference TRBV15 and TRBJ2-2, is DAMVIQNPRYQVTQFGKPVTLSCSQTLNHNVMYWYQQKSSQAPKLLFHYYDKDFNNEADTPDNFQSRRPNTSFCFLDIRSPGLGDTAMYLCATSGTGTSNTGELFFGEGSRLTVL.

This clone appeared a few times. J is TRBJ1-6 and V is TRBV11-2; TRBD1 is a possible D gene (6 bases). V lost 1 base and J 7 bases, leaving 11 bases between the germline ends. Germline values: CDR1 SGHAT, CDR2 FQNNGV. The length of the CDR3 is 15 residues. CDR3 DNA sequence: TGTGCCAGCAGCTTAGCTCAGGGGAGCAATTCACCCCTCCACTTT. Amino acid sequence: CASSLAQGSNSPLHF.

This clone was recorded once. The V gene is TRBV7-3, the J gene TRBJ2-3; no clear D gene. V dropped 2 bases and J dropped 3 bases, with 9 bases sitting between them. Per the germline V gene, CDR1 is SGHTA and CDR2 is FQGTGA. The CDR3 loop spans 14 amino acids. This chain's CDR3 is CASSLGQETDTQYF. DNA for the CDR3: TGTGCCAGCAGCTTAGGTCAGGAAACAGATACGCAGTATTTT. Combining the CDR3 with reference TRBV7-3 and TRBJ2-3 gives the whole variable domain GAGVSQTPSNKVTEKGKYVELRCDPISGHTALYWYRQSLGQGPEFLIYFQGTGAADDSGLPNDRFFAVRPEGSVSTLKIQRTERGDSAVYLCASSLGQETDTQYFGPGTRLTVL.

The chain joins TRBV28 to TRBJ2-2; 9 positions match TRBD1. V gave up 3 bases and J gave up 5 bases; unmatched junction bases: 7. CDR3 length: 16 residues. Germline V gene data show CDR1 as MDHEN and CDR2 as SYDVKM. CDR3 region: CASSFRDRVKTGELFF. The CDR3 region has the DNA TGTGCCAGCAGTTTTAGGGACAGGGTTAAAACCGGGGAGCTGTTTTTT.

This chain connects TRBV11-2 to TRBJ1-2; D gene ambiguous. Trimming left V 4 bases short and J 1 base short, with 10 bases between. The length of the CDR3 is 14 residues. Germline V gene data show CDR1 as SGHAT and CDR2 as FQNNGV. The CDR3 spells CASSSYRLNYGYTF. CDR3 DNA sequence: TGTGCCAGCAGCTCGTACCGACTTAACTATGGCTACACCTTC.

The rearrangement uses TRBV11-2 and TRBJ2-3, with D perhaps TRBD2 (7 bases). CDR3 length: 16 residues. Germline loops: CDR1 SGHAT, CDR2 FQNNGV. V lost 2 bases and J 2 bases, leaving 14 bases between the germline ends. The CDR3 reads CASSLRRGAPTDTQYF. CDR3 in DNA: TGTGCCAGCAGCTTACGACGGGGGGCCCCCACAGATACGCAGTATTTT.

The chain links TRBV28 to TRBJ1-3, with 11 bases fitting TRBD1. V gave up 6 bases and J gave up 4 bases; unmatched junction bases: 8. Germline V gene data show CDR1 as MDHEN and CDR2 as SYDVKM. The CDR3 covers 16 residues. The CDR3 reads CASSRGDRGDGNTIYF. CDR3 bases: TGTGCCAGCAGCCGAGGGGACAGGGGGGACGGAAACACCATATATTTT.

This chain uses TRBV28 with TRBJ2-3; D uncertain. Trimming stripped 6 bases from V and 1 base from J, with 5 bases between. The germline gives CDR1 MDHEN, CDR2 SYDVKM. The CDR3 has 12 residues. DNA of the CDR3: TGTGCCAGCAGGTCCGGCACAGATACGCAGTATTTT. Protein: CASRSGTDTQYF.

CDR3: CASSLGTGGGTDTQYF. DNA of the CDR3: TGTGCCAGCAGCTTGGGGACAGGGGGAGGCACAGATACGCAGTATTTT. This chain connects TRBV7-9 to TRBJ2-3; 11 nucleotides line up with TRBD1. V shed 3 bases and J 1 base; nucleotides not matched to a gene: 3. This CDR3 comprises 16 residues. Looked up from germline, CDR1 is SEHNR and CDR2 is FQNEAQ (reference sequence).